The source of this TCR beta chain is a study of CD8+ T cells in alopecia areata. Study results and limitations: Normal skin contains resident alphabeta T cells, and these are also sequenced in scalp samples.

It was from PBMCs that CD4+ and CD8+ T cells were sorted. With 1 base removed from V and 2 bases from J, the gap between germline ends came to 12 bases. The germline CDR1 and CDR2 sequences are GTSNPN and SVGIG (reference sequence). The CDR3 covers 14 residues. Details on this clone: Its antigen remains unknown.

cDNA reverse transcribed from extracted RNA served as the sequencing template. Only in-frame clones appear in the TCRdb table, and some are missing; sequencing was by immunoSEQ multiplex PCR. The table shows 65,000 to 95,000 clones, with roughly half occurring only once. The specimen sequenced was NKG2D-high CD8+ T cells sorted from blood. The TCR originated in a human donor with alopecia areata. V and J are TRBV30 and TRBJ2-7, with D possibly being TRBD2 (7 bases). The CDR3, as DNA: TGTGCCTGGAGTGGGGGAGGGGGTACCTACGAGCAGTACTTC. Translating gives CAWSGGGGTYEQYF.